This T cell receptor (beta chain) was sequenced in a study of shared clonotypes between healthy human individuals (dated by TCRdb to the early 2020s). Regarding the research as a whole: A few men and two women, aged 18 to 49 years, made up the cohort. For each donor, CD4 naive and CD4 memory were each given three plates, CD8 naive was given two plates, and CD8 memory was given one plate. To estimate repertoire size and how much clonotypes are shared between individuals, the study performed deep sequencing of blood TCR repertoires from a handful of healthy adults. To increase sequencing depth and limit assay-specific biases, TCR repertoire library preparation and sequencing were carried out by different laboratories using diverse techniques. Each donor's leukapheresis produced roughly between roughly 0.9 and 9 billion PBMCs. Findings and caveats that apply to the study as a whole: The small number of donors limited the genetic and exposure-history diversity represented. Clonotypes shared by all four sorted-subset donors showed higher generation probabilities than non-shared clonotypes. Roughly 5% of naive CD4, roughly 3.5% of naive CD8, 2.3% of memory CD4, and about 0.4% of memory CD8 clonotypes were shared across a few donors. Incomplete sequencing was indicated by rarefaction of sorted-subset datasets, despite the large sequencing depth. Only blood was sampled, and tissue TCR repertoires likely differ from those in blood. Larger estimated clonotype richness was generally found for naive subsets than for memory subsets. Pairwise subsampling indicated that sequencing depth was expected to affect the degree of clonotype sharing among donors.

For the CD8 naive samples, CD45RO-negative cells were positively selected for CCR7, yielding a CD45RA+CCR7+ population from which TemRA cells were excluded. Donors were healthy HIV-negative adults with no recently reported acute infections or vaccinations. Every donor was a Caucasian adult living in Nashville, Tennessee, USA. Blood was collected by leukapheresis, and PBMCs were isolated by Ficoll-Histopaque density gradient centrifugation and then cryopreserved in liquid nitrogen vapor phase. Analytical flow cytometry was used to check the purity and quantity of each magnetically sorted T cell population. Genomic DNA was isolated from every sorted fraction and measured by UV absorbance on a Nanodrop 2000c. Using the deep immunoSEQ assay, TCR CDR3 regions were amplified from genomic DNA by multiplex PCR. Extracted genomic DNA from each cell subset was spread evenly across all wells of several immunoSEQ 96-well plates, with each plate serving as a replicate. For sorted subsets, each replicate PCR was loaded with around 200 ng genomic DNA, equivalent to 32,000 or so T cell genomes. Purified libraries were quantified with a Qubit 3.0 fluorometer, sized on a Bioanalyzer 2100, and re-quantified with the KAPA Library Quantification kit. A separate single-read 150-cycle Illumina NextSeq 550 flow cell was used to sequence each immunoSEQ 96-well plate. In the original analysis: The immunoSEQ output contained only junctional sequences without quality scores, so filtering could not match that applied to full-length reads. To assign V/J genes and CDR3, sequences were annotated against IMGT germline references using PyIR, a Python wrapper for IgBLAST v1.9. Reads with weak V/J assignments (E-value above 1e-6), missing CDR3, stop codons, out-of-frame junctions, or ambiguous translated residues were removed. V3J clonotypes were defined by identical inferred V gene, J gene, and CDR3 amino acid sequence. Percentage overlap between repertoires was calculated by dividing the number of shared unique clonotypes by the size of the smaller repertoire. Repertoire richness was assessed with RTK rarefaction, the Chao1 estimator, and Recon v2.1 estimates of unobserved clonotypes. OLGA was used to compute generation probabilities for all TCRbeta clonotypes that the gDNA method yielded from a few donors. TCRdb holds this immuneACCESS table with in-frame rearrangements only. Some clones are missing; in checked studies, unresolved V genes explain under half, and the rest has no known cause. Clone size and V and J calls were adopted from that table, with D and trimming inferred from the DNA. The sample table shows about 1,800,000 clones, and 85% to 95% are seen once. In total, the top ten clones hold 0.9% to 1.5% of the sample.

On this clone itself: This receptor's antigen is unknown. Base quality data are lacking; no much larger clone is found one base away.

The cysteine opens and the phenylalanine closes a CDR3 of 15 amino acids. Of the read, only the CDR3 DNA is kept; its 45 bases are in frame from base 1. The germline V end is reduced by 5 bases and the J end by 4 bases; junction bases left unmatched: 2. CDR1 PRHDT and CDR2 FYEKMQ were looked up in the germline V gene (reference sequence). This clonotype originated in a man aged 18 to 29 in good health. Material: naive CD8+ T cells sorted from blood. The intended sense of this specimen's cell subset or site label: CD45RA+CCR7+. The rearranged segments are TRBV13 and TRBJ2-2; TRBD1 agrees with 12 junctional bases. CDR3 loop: CASSMGQGATGELFF. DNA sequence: TGTGCCAGCAGCATGGGACAGGGGGCCACCGGGGAGCTGTTTTTT.